This entry lists 6 T cell receptor beta chains sequenced from one sample in a study of CD8 T cells in Susac syndrome. Random hexamers served to reverse transcribe roughly 0.45 to 1 ug RNA. TCRdb re-called the immunoSEQ multiplex PCR reads through MiXCR, storing one row per CDR3 protein. The table includes about 150,000 distinct CDR3 sequences, roughly 94% detected once. The sequenced material came from CD8+ T cells from PBMCs. All receptors come from a human donor with Susac syndrome.

The chain employs TRBV5-4 and TRBJ2-7; no definite D call. Trimming took 0 bases from V and 4 from J, leaving 5 bases between them. Germline CDR1 is SGHNT and CDR2 is YYREEE (reference sequence). CDR3 size: 12 residues. The CDR3 spells CASSLDAYEQYF. The CDR3 region has the DNA TGTGCCAGCAGCTTGGACGCTTACGAGCAGTACTTC.

The rearrangement joins TRBV25-1 to TRBJ1-1, with D uncertain. This CDR3 contains 15 residues. The ends were cut back, 0 bases at V and 6 bases at J, with 14 bases in the middle. The germline V gene encodes CDR1 MGHDK and CDR2 SYGVNS. CDR3 protein: CASSEYKGLRSEAFF. The DNA for the CDR3 is TGTGCCAGCAGTGAATATAAGGGATTACGGTCTGAAGCTTTCTTT.

This chain joins TRBV7-2 and TRBJ2-2; 8 nucleotides align to TRBD1. V lost 4 bases and J lost 4; bases outside the gene matches: 5. CDR3 length: 15 residues. Germline CDR1 SGHTA, CDR2 FQGNSA. CDR3 bases: TGTGCCAGCAGCTCCGGACAGGGACGCACCGGGGAGCTGTTTTTT. Amino acid sequence: CASSSGQGRTGELFF.

The J gene is TRBJ2-7, the V gene TRBV5-1, with D possibly matching TRBD1 (6 bases). Germline lookup yields CDR1 SGHRS and CDR2 YFSETQ. The CDR3 has 14 residues. V was trimmed by 4 bases and J by 3 bases, leaving 14 bases between them. The CDR3 sequence is CASSAQDRDYEQYF. DNA for the CDR3: TGCGCCAGCAGCGCACAGGACAGAGACTACGAGCAGTACTTC.

In DNA form, the CDR3 reads TGTGCCAGCAGCTTGGGTCAGGGGACCCACAATGAGCAGTTCTTC. This gives the protein CASSLGQGTHNEQFF. V usage is TRBV7-9 and J usage is TRBJ2-1; maybe TRBD1 (6 bases). Germline V lookup: CDR1 SEHNR, CDR2 FQNEAQ (reference sequence). Deletions cut 3 bases from V and 5 bases from J, with 14 bases between. The CDR3 runs to 15 residues.

The V gene is TRBV29-1, the J gene TRBJ2-5, with 12 bases identical to TRBD2. Germline values: CDR1 SQVTM, CDR2 ANQGSEA. This CDR3 is 13 amino acids long. With 7 bases clipped from V and 5 bases from J, the junction kept 5 bases outside the gene matches. CDR3 region: CSGVGLAGETQYF. The CDR3 DNA reads as TGCAGCGGCGTAGGACTAGCGGGGGAGACCCAGTACTTC. The full variable domain, its missing parts supplied by reference TRBV29-1 and TRBJ2-5, is SAVISQKPSRDICQRGTSLTIQCQVDSQVTMMFWYRQQPGQSLTLIATANQGSEATYESGFVIDKFPISRPNLTFSTLTVSNMSPEDSSIYLCSGVGLAGETQYFGPGTRLLVL.